Listed below are T cell receptor beta chains from one sample, sequenced in a study of metastatic and nonmetastatic thyroid tumors. With MiXCR, TCRdb reprocessed the PCR reads. The data show about 40,000 clones, with about 17% seen just once and 3.5% to 4% held by the top ten. Sequencing input: blood. These receptors were collected from a female donor with papillary thyroid cancer or a benign thyroid nodule (not recorded which). Some clones in this sample may be carry-over from other donors' samples. Each CDR3 is given with its conserved first and last residue. A D gene is named only where the DNA matches it firmly. Part of the rows lack a size; the others show once, few, many or a class for expanded clones.

J gene,V gene,clone size,D gene,CDR3 protein,CDR3 DNA
TRBJ2-7,TRBV5-1,many,TRBD2,CASSSSGSSYEQYF,TGCGCCAGCAGCTCTAGCGGGAGCTCCTACGAGCAGTACTTC
TRBJ2-7,TRBV7-9,many,-,CASSLGRGLNYEQYF,TGTGCCAGCAGCTTAGGCAGGGGACTAAACTACGAGCAGTACTTC
TRBJ1-3,TRBV2,many,TRBD1,CASSGQGRNTIYF,TGTGCCAGCAGCGGACAGGGCAGAAACACCATATATTTT
TRBJ2-7,TRBV6-5,many,-,CASSYPGEFEQYF,TGTGCCAGCAGTTACCCCGGGGAGTTCGAGCAGTACTTC
TRBJ1-4,TRBV7-9,many,-,CASSLSGEYNEKLFF,TGTGCCAGCAGCTTAAGCGGGGAGTATAATGAAAAACTGTTTTTT
TRBJ2-5,TRBV3-1,many,TRBD2,CASRKTSGSETQYF,TGTGCCAGCAGAAAGACTAGCGGGAGCGAGACCCAGTACTTC
TRBJ1-6,TRBV4-1,many,-,CASSQEGFYSPLHF,TGCGCCAGCAGCCAAGAAGGGTTTTATTCACCCCTCCACTTT
TRBJ2-1,TRBV3-1,many,TRBD2,CASSQGLEFGEQFF,TGTGCCAGCAGCCAGGGACTAGAATTCGGTGAGCAGTTCTTC
TRBJ1-2,TRBV6-1,many,-,CASSRTVNYGYTF,TGTGCCAGCAGCAGGACAGTAAACTATGGCTACACCTTC
TRBJ2-7,TRBV27,medium-sized,TRBD2,CASSVVTSGAAVEQYF,TGTGCCAGCAGTGTCGTAACTAGCGGGGCGGCAGTCGAGCAGTACTTC
TRBJ1-4,TRBV20-1,many,-,CSASKGGNPNEKLFF,TGCAGTGCTAGTAAAGGGGGGAATCCAAATGAAAAACTGTTTTTT
TRBJ2-1,TRBV4-2,many,TRBD2,CASSPSGGVYNEQFF,TGTGCCAGCAGTCCTAGCGGGGGGGTATACAATGAGCAGTTCTTC
TRBJ2-2,TRBV7-3,many,-,CASSPQGSTGELFF,TGTGCCAGCAGCCCACAGGGTTCCACCGGGGAGCTGTTTTTT
TRBJ2-7,TRBV7-8,many,-,CASSPDRLIYEQYF,TGTGCCAGCAGCCCTGACAGGTTAATCTACGAGCAGTACTTC
TRBJ1-3,TRBV7-9,many,-,CASSMTASSGNTIYF,TGTGCCAGCAGCATGACAGCAAGCTCTGGAAACACCATATATTTT
TRBJ1-2,TRBV6-2/TRBV6-3,few,TRBD1,CASTGTGDYGYTF,TGTGCCAGCACGGGGACAGGTGACTATGGCTACACCTTC
TRBJ1-6,TRBV3-1,-,-,CASSDKGNSPIHF,TGTGCCAGCAGCGACAAGGGTAATTCACCCATCCACTTT
TRBJ2-2,TRBV5-8,many,-,CASSLRSVGDGELFF,TGTGCCAGCAGCTTGAGGAGCGTGGGGGACGGGGAGCTGTTTTTT
TRBJ2-2,TRBV4-2,many,TRBD2,CASSHGTSGNTGELFF,TGTGCCAGCAGCCACGGGACTAGCGGGAACACCGGGGAGCTGTTTTTT
TRBJ1-1,TRBV6-4,many,TRBD1,CASSERGHTEAFF,TGTGCCAGCTCCGAGAGGGGGCACACTGAAGCTTTCTTT
TRBJ1-4,TRBV15,many,-,CATSRGVVIGQAEKLFF,TGTGCCACCAGCAGAGGGGTAGTTATCGGGCAGGCCGAAAAACTGTTTTTT
TRBJ2-7,TRBV20-1,many,TRBD2,CSAPHTAGALYEQYF,TGCAGTGCTCCCCATACAGCGGGGGCCCTCTACGAGCAGTACTTC
TRBJ2-3,TRBV28,many,-,CASSPGYRSTRMDTQYF,TGTGCCAGCAGCCCGGGATACCGAAGTACAAGAATGGATACGCAGTATTTT
TRBJ2-2,TRBV10-3,many,TRBD1,CAISRDRSNGELFF,TGTGCCATCAGCCGGGACAGGTCGAACGGGGAGCTGTTTTTT
TRBJ2-2,TRBV29-1,many,-,CSVEAGAGTGELFF,TGCAGCGTTGAGGCGGGGGCAGGCACCGGGGAGCTGTTTTTT
TRBJ2-1,TRBV14,many,-,CASAAYNEQFF,TGTGCTTCTGCAGCCTACAATGAGCAGTTCTTC
TRBJ1-5,TRBV20-1,many,-,CSASDRTLGNQPQHF,TGCAGTGCTAGCGACAGAACCCTTGGCAATCAGCCCCAGCATTTT
TRBJ2-6,TRBV6-4,few,-,CASSDSSSGANVLTF,TGTGCCAGCAGTGACTCTAGCTCTGGGGCCAACGTCCTGACTTTC
TRBJ2-5,TRBV11-3,many,-,CASSRGLEETQYF,TGTGCCAGCAGCCGCGGACTCGAAGAGACCCAGTACTTC
TRBJ2-7,TRBV28,many,-,CASNAGGLAYEQYF,TGTGCCAGCAACGCAGGGGGACTAGCCTACGAGCAGTACTTC
TRBJ1-2,TRBV27,few,-,CASSHGQCEGYTF,TGTGCCAGCAGTCACGGACAGTGTGAGGGCTACACCTTC
TRBJ2-5,TRBV15,many,-,CATSKVYQETQYF,TGTGCCACCAGCAAGGTGTACCAAGAGACCCAGTACTTC
TRBJ2-3,TRBV5-1,-,TRBD2,CASSSATSGYTDTQYF,TGCGCCAGCAGCTCTGCGACTAGCGGTTACACAGATACGCAGTATTTT
TRBJ1-5,TRBV30,many,-,CAWARDVGNQPQHF,TGTGCCTGGGCCAGGGATGTGGGCAATCAGCCCCAGCATTTT
TRBJ2-7,TRBV5-5,many,-,CASSFSVRSYEQYF,TGTGCCAGCAGCTTTAGCGTCAGGTCCTACGAGCAGTACTTC
TRBJ1-2,TRBV7-9,many,-,CASTAGSNYGYTF,TGTGCCAGCACAGCAGGGAGCAACTATGGCTACACCTTC
TRBJ2-1,TRBV9,medium-sized,TRBD2,CASSEHGAGGNEQFF,TGTGCCAGCAGCGAACATGGAGCGGGAGGCAATGAGCAGTTCTTC
TRBJ1-6,TRBV6-1,medium-sized,-,CASSEAPGFRSPLHF,TGTGCCAGCAGTGAAGCCCCCGGGTTTCGGTCACCCCTCCACTTT
TRBJ1-5,TRBV20-1,many,-,CSADALGSNQPQHF,TGCAGTGCCGATGCTCTTGGTAGCAATCAGCCCCAGCATTTT
TRBJ1-6,TRBV28,many,TRBD1,CASSFLGQGFPLHF,TGTGCCAGCAGTTTTTTGGGACAGGGGTTTCCCCTCCACTTT
TRBJ2-1,TRBV6-2/TRBV6-3,many,-,CASSYRVGGLNERFF,TGTGCCAGCAGTTACAGAGTGGGGGGCCTCAATGAGCGGTTCTTC
TRBJ2-5,TRBV19,many,-,CASSRGARETQYF,TGTGCCAGTAGTAGAGGGGCTAGGGAGACCCAGTACTTC
TRBJ2-7,TRBV11-2,once,TRBD1,CASSIIGAGGQVSHF,TGTGCCAGCAGCATAATCGGGGCTGGGGGACAGGTGAGCCACTTC
TRBJ2-7,TRBV2,-,TRBD2,CASSDVGLAGGSPCYEQYF,TGTGCCAGCAGTGATGTGGGACTAGCGGGGGGCAGCCCCTGCTACGAGCAGTACTTC
TRBJ2-7,TRBV20-1,many,-,CSARTTYEQYF,TGCAGTGCTAGAACCACCTACGAGCAGTACTTC
TRBJ1-1,TRBV5-6,many,TRBD1,CASSLADGTGKAFF,TGTGCCAGCAGCTTGGCCGACGGGACAGGGAAAGCTTTCTTT
TRBJ2-1,TRBV18,many,-,CASSPGVDEQFF,TGTGCCAGCTCACCAGGTGTCGATGAGCAGTTCTTC
TRBJ2-3,TRBV5-1,many,TRBD2,CASSDGLADTQYF,TGCGCCAGCAGCGACGGACTAGCGGATACGCAGTATTTT
TRBJ1-2,TRBV6-5,many,-,CASSYTALYGYTF,TGTGCCAGCAGTTACACAGCCCTTTATGGCTACACCTTC
TRBJ2-1,TRBV20-1,-,-,CSATDGGTPTNEQFF,TGCAGTGCTACAGATGGTGGGACCCCTACCAATGAGCAGTTCTTC
TRBJ2-7,TRBV10-2,many,-,CASSETRQGGSYEQYF,TGCGCCAGCAGTGAGACCCGCCAGGGTGGGTCCTACGAGCAGTACTTC
TRBJ1-1,TRBV28,many,-,CASTLTGDETEAFF,TGTGCCAGCACCCTGACTGGAGACGAGACTGAAGCTTTCTTT
TRBJ1-3,TRBV5-1,many,-,CASSLGAAGNTIYF,TGCGCCAGCAGCTTGGGGGCAGCTGGAAACACCATATATTTT
TRBJ2-2,TRBV7-6,many,TRBD1,CASSLTGEILAGELFF,TGTGCCAGCAGCTTAACAGGGGAAATTTTAGCCGGGGAGCTGTTTTTT
TRBJ1-5,TRBV6-1,many,-,CASRRAVQGRDNQPQHF,TGTGCCAGCAGGAGGGCCGTACAAGGGCGCGACAATCAGCCCCAGCATTTT
TRBJ1-6,TRBV9,many,TRBD1,CASSPRQGSYNSPLHF,TGTGCCAGCAGCCCGAGACAGGGTTCCTATAATTCACCCCTCCACTTT
TRBJ2-7,TRBV19,many,-,CASSWTVPSEQYF,TGTGCCAGTAGCTGGACAGTGCCCTCCGAGCAGTACTTC
TRBJ2-7,TRBV5-1,many,-,CASSLGRGILVEQYF,TGCGCCAGCAGCTTAGGTCGGGGAATTTTAGTCGAGCAGTACTTC